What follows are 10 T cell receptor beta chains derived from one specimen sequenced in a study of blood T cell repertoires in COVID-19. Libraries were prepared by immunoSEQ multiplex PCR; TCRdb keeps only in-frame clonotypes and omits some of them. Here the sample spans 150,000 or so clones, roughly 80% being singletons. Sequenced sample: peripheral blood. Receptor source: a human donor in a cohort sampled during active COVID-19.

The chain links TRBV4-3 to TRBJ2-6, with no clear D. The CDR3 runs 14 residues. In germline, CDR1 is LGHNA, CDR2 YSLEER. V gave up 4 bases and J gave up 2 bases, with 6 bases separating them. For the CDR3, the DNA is TGCGCCAGCAGCCGTTCAGCTGGGGCCAACGTCCTGACTTTC. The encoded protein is CASSRSAGANVLTF.

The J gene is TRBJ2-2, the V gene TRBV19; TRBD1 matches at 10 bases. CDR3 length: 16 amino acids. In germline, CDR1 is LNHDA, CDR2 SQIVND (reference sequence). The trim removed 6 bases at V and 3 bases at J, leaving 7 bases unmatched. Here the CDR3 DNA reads TGTGCCAGTAGACCTCCGGGACAGGGGTACACCGGGGAGCTGTTTTTT. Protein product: CASRPPGQGYTGELFF.

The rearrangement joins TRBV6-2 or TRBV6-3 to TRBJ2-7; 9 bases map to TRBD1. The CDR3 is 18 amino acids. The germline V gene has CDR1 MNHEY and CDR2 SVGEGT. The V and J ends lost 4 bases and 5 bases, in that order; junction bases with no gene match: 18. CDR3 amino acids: CASSLSGTGSYRYDEQYF. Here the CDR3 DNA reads TGTGCCAGCAGTTTGTCCGGGACAGGGTCATACCGGTACGACGAGCAGTACTTC.

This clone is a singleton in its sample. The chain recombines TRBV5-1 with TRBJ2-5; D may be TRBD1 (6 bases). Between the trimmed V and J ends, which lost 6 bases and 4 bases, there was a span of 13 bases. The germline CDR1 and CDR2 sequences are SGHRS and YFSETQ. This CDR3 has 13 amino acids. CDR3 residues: CASTVAGAETQYF. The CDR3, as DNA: TGCGCCAGCACCGTGGCAGGGGCAGAGACCCAGTACTTC.

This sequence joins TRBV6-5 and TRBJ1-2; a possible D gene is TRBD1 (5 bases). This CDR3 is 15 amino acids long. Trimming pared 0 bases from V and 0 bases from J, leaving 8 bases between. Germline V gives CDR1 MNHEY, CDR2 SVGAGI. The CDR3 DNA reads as TGTGCCAGCAGTTACTCCAGGGAATCTAACTATGGCTACACCTTC. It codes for CASSYSRESNYGYTF.

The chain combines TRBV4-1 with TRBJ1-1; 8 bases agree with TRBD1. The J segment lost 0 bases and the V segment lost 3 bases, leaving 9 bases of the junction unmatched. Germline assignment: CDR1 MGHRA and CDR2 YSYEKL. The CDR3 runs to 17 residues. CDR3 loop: CASSQDRESFMNTEAFF. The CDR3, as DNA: TGCGCCAGCAGCCAGGACAGGGAATCCTTCATGAACACTGAAGCTTTCTTT.

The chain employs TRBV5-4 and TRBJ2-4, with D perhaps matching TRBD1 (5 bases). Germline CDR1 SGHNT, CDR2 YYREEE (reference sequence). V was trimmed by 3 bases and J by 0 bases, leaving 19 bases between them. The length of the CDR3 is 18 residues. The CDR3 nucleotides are TGTGCCAGCAGCTCCCGGACCCGTGGGGCCTTAGCCAAAAACATTCAGTACTTC. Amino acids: CASSSRTRGALAKNIQYF.

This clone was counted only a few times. CDR3 in amino acids: CASSEYMGGSPLHF. The CDR3 region has the DNA TGTGCCAGCAGTGAGTACATGGGGGGTTCACCCCTCCACTTT. The J gene is TRBJ1-6, the V gene TRBV6-1, with D tentatively TRBD1 (5 bases). The CDR3 consists of 14 residues. Germline V CDR1 and CDR2: MNHNS, SASEGT. V was clipped by 3 bases and J by 9 bases, with 12 bases between them.

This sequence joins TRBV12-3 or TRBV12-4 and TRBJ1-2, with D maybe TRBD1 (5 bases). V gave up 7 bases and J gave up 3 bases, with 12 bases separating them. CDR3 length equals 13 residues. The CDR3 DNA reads TGTGCCAGCACCGTTACGGGGGACTATGGCTACACCTTC. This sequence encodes CASTVTGDYGYTF.

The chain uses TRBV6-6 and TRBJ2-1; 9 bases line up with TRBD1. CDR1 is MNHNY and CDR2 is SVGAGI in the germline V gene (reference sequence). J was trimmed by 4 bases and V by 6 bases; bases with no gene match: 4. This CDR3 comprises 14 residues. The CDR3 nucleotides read TGTGCCAGCAGGCGGGACAGGGATTACAATGAGCAGTTCTTC. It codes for CASRRDRDYNEQFF.